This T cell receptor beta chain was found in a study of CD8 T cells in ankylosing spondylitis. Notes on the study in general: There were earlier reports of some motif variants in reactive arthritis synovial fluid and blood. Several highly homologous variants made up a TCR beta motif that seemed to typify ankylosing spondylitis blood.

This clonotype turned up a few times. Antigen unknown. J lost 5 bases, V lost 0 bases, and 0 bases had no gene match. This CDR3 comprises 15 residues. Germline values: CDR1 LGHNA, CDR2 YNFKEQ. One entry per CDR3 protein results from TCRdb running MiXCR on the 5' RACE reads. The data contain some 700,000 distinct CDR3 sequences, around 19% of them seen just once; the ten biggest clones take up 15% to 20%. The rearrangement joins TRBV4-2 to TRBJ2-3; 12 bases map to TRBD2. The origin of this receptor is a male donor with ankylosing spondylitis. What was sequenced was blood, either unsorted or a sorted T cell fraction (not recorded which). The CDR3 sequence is CASSQETSGGDTQYF. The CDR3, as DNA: TGTGCCAGCAGCCAAGAGACTAGCGGGGGAGATACGCAGTATTTT.